Listed here is a single T cell receptor (beta chain). In this sample, this clone turned up once. Its cognate antigen has yet to be identified. Base-call qualities are not available, and no considerably larger clone is one nucleotide away. Each collaborating institution followed its own protocols to collect whole blood in K2EDTA tubes. For TCRbeta analysis, collaborators shipped samples in one of three forms: frozen whole blood, isolated PBMCs, or DNA extracted from either of those sample types. The CDR3 holds 13 amino acids from the cysteine to the phenylalanine. The read is trimmed to its CDR3 DNA, 39 bases read in frame from base 1. The junction carries 8 bases between V and J, which are trimmed by 8 bases and 0 bases respectively. Looking up the germline V gene yields CDR1 KGHSH and CDR2 LQKENI. The data were obtained in a study of blood T cell repertoires in COVID-19 (dated by TCRdb to about 2020). Notes on the research overall: Samples from collaborators originated in the United States, Italy and Spain and spanned both the acute and convalescent phases of COVID-19. The prospective study material was composed of cDNA or gDNA derived from T cells, B-cell-depleted T cells, or PBMCs. Deeply sampled blood TCRbeta repertoires from subjects exposed to, actively infected with, or recovered from COVID-19 were included in the dataset. The repertoires were made available in a free public database intended to serve as a resource for research on the immune response to SARS-CoV-2. Samples were obtained from the ongoing ImmuneRACE study (first 160 participants) and from roughly 1,300 subjects provided by 6 global collaborators. Nearly every sample came with metadata listing a de-identified subject ID, COVID-19 status, age in years and sex. Where available, HLA class I and class II types were obtained from metadata supplied by the sample provider rather than from assay-based typing. What the work shows at the level of the full study, not this receptor alone: The quantity of clinical and demographic metadata differed by source and by participant and was supplied without curation.

TCRbeta CDR3 regions were amplified from genomic DNA by means of the immunoSEQ Assay, a bias-controlled multiplex PCR. The authors' analysis ran thus. The number of nucleated cells in each sample was estimated from the amplification of reference gene primers within the assay. To quantify the absolute abundance of each unique TCRbeta CDR3 rearrangement, sequence reads were collapsed and filtered. For each sample, productive Simpson clonality was calculated as the square root of Simpson's diversity index across productive rearrangements. As stored in TCRdb, this immuneACCESS dataset retains in-frame rearrangements with V and J assigned. A fraction of the clones does not appear; measured against another copy, unresolved V genes explain less than half of the discrepancy, and the remainder lacks a known reason. V and J calls and clone size are given by that table; D and trimming were obtained from the DNA. Counted in this sample were roughly 79,000 clones; less than 90% of them appeared once. Jointly, the top ten make up just under 6% of the sample.

Recombination connected TRBV18 to TRBJ1-3; TRBD1 could be the D gene, as 5 bases match. This clonotype was sampled from a man between 60 and 70 years old with active or convalescent COVID-19. The sample consisted of peripheral blood. CDR3 protein: CASGALSGNTIYF. The nucleotide sequence is TGTGCCAGCGGGGCCCTCTCTGGAAACACCATATATTTT. Reference TRBV18 and TRBJ1-3 genes cover what lies past the CDR3, so the full variable domain is NAGVMQNPRHLVRRRGQEARLRCSPMKGHSHVYWYRQLPEEGLKFMVYLQKENIIDESGMPKERFSAEFPKEGPSILRIQQVVRGDSAAYFCASGALSGNTIYFGEGSWLTVV.